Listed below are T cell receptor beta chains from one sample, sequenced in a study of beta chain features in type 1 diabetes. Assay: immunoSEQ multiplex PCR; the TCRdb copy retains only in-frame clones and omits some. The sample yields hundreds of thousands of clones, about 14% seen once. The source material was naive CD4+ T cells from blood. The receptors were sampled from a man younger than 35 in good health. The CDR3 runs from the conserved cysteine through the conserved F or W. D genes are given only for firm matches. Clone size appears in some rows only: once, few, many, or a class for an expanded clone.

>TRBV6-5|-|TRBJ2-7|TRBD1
TGTGCCAGTAAACGACAGGGGCTTTACGAGCAGTACTTC
CASKRQGLYEQYF
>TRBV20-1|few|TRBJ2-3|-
TGCAGTGCTAGTGGGGTCCAACCCCAGTATTTT
CSASGVQPQYF
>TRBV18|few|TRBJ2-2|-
TGTGCCAGCTCAAGTCCCGGGGAGCTGTTTTTT
CASSSPGELFF
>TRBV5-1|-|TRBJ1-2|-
TGCGCCAGCAGCTTAGGAGGAAGGAATGGCTACACCTTC
CASSLGGRNGYTF
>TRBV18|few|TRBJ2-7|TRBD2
TGTGCCAGCTCACCCGGTGGGTGGGTGCTAGCGGGCAGCTCCTACGAGCAGTACTTC
CASSPGGWVLAGSSYEQYF
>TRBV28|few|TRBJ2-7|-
TGTGCCAGCAGTTCGGCAGCTACTTGGCCTATCTCCTACGAGCAGTACTTC
CASSSAATWPISYEQYF
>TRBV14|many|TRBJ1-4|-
TGTGCCAGCAGCCCGAGAGGTGAAAAACTGTTTTTT
CASSPRGEKLFF
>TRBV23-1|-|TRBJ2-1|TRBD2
TGCGCCAGCAGTCAATCATTGGTAGCGGGAGACCCCAATGAGCAGTTCTTC
CASSQSLVAGDPNEQFF
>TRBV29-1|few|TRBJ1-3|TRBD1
TGCAGCGTTGCCTTTGGACGGGACAGGGTAACAAACACCATATATTTT
CSVAFGRDRVTNTIYF
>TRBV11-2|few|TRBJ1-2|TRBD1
TGTGCCAGCAGCTTAGGGGGACAGGGGCACTATGGCTACACCTTC
CASSLGGQGHYGYTF
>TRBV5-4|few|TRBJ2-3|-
TGTGCCAGCAGACCCTACGGCACCAGCACAGATACGCAGTATTTT
CASRPYGTSTDTQYF
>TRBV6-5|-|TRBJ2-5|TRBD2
TGTGCCAGCAGTTACCGGGCGGGAGGCAAAGAGACCCAGTACTTC
CASSYRAGGKETQYF
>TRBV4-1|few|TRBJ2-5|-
TGCGCCAGCAGCCAAGAAGGACGGCAAGAGACCCAGTACTTC
CASSQEGRQETQYF
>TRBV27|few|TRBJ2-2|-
TGTGCCAGAAGCGACATCCCCGGGGAGCTGTTTTTT
CARSDIPGELFF
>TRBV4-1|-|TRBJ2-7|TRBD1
TGCGCCAGCAGAAATTTAGGGACAGGCTCGGGGGAGCAGTACTTC
CASRNLGTGSGEQYF
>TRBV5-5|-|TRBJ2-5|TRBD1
TGTGCCAGCAGCTTGAAGGGGACAGGGGGCCGAGAGACCCAGTACTTC
CASSLKGTGGRETQYF
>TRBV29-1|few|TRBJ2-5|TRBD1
TGCAGCGTTGGGGTCGGGACAGGGACCCAGTACTTC
CSVGVGTGTQYF